These 22 T cell receptor beta chains originate from one sample sequenced in a study of T cells in Graves' hyperthyroidism and ophthalmopathy. Amplified TCR beta CDR3 regions came from RNA transcripts. The primer set for the first-round RT-PCR of the TCR CDR3 was HTBI. TCRdb re-derived calls from the multiplex PCR reads in MiXCR, one entry per CDR3 protein. The data hold 300,000 to 450,000 distinct CDR3 sequences, with 14% observed a single time. The sequenced material came from blood. These receptors originate from a woman aged 25 to 45 with Graves' ophthalmopathy.

Ten or more counts support this clonotype. The gene calls are TRBV2 and TRBJ2-7; 12 nucleotides line up with TRBD1. Germline lookup yields CDR1 SNHLY and CDR2 FYNNEI. The CDR3 loop spans 15 amino acids. The ends lost 4 bases at V and 7 bases at J; junction bases unmatched: 8. Here the CDR3 DNA reads TGTGCCAGCAGTGGCCGGGACAGGGGGCGAAAGGAGCAGTACTTC. It yields the protein CASSGRDRGRKEQYF.

At least ten counts were recorded for this clonotype. The V and J genes are TRBV2 and TRBJ1-1; 9 bases are a match to TRBD1. This CDR3 spans 12 amino acids. The junction had 6 bases not matched to a gene; V was cut back by 9 bases and J by 7 bases. The germline gives CDR1 SNHLY, CDR2 FYNNEI. The CDR3 loop reads CARDRGEGEAFF. The CDR3 region has the DNA TGTGCCAGAGACAGGGGGGAGGGTGAAGCTTTCTTT.

This clonotype was observed at least ten times. The chain joins TRBV6-1 to TRBJ2-6, with D unclear. The CDR3 is made up of 13 amino acids. Looked up from germline, CDR1 is MNHNS and CDR2 is SASEGT. V was trimmed by 7 bases and J by 1 base, leaving 5 bases between them. CDR3 loop: CASILSGANVLTF. CDR3 sequence (DNA): TGTGCCAGCATCTTGTCTGGGGCCAACGTCCTGACTTTC.

As to this clonotype: This may be a read error: a much more frequent sequence differs by one nucleotide. The DNA of the CDR3 is TGTGCCAGCAGCCCGTGGACAGGGGACTACAATGAGCAGTACTTC. Protein: CASSPWTGDYNEQYF. The chain uses TRBV9 and TRBJ2-1; 9 bases fit TRBD1. The J call is in doubt because the DNA end fits TRBJ2-7 better. Germline V CDR1 and CDR2: SGDLS, YYNGEE. The CDR3 runs to 15 residues.

This clonotype was found once. The chain recombines TRBV9 with TRBJ2-1; D not certain. V was trimmed by 2 bases and J by 1 base, leaving 13 bases between them. CDR3 length equals 16 residues. Germline CDR1 SGDLS, CDR2 YYNGEE. CDR3 loop: CASSVDQESSYNEQFF. For the CDR3, the DNA is TGTGCCAGCAGCGTCGACCAGGAAAGTTCCTACAATGAGCAGTTCTTC.

The chain carries TRBV27 and TRBJ1-6, with 9 bases that match TRBD1. The V segment lost 2 bases and the J segment 6 bases; nucleotides outside the gene matches: 8. This CDR3 spans 17 amino acids. Germline loops: CDR1 MNHEY, CDR2 SMNVEV (reference sequence). CDR3 nucleotides: TGTGCCAGCAGTTTAACTCTTTGGGACAGGGTTAATTCACCCCTCCACTTT. It translates to CASSLTLWDRVNSPLHF.

The V gene is TRBV6-1, the J gene TRBJ1-4; 7 bases line up with TRBD1. The CDR3 length is 13 residues. CDR1 is MNHNS and CDR2 is SASEGT in the germline V gene. The V and J ends lost 6 bases and 8 bases, in that order; junction bases with no gene match: 6. The CDR3, as DNA: TGTGCCAGCAGCCTGGGGACAGCCGAAAAACTGTTTTTT. Translated, it gives CASSLGTAEKLFF.

There are many counts of this clonotype. This sequence joins TRBV6-6 and TRBJ2-4, with TRBD2 identical over 11 bases. This CDR3 spans 16 amino acids. The germline gives CDR1 MNHNY, CDR2 SVGAGI (reference sequence). J gave up 3 bases and V 2 bases, and 3 bases lay outside the gene matches. The CDR3 sequence: CASSYASGGLKNIQYF. The CDR3 DNA follows: TGTGCCAGCAGTTACGCTAGCGGGGGGCTCAAAAACATTCAGTACTTC.

In its sample, this clonotype was seen many times. The chain joins TRBV11-2 to TRBJ2-7, with 13 nucleotides matching TRBD2. Germline-derived CDR1 and CDR2 are SGHAT and FQNNGV. The V gene end was trimmed by 5 bases and the J gene end by 5 bases; junction bases not matched to a gene: 9. CDR3 length: 16 amino acids. The CDR3 region is CASSTLLAGGLNEQYF. CDR3 in DNA: TGTGCCAGCAGCACCTTACTAGCGGGGGGGCTTAACGAGCAGTACTTC.

This clonotype was seen more than once but under ten times. J is TRBJ2-7 and V is TRBV7-9; 16 bases match TRBD2. After removal of 5 bases from V and 4 bases from J, the junction contained 14 bases not matched to a gene. CDR3 length: 19 amino acids. Looked up from germline, CDR1 is SEHNR and CDR2 is FQNEAQ (reference sequence). CDR3 in amino acids: CASSPPTPGLAGGWYEQYF. For the CDR3, the DNA is TGTGCCAGCAGCCCACCTACCCCGGGACTAGCGGGGGGGTGGTACGAGCAGTACTTC.

This chain connects TRBV6-1 to TRBJ2-7; unclear D gene. Germline CDR1 is MNHNS and CDR2 is SASEGT. The CDR3 totals 13 residues. The germline V and J ends were trimmed by 7 bases and 6 bases, with 16 bases remaining between them. The CDR3 bases are TGTGCCAGCAAAAGGGCAGCCCTACTCGAGCAGTACTTC. Its translation: CASKRAALLEQYF.

This rearrangement joins TRBV5-1 to TRBJ1-4, with D possibly matching TRBD1 (5 bases). The CDR3 spans 13 residues. V was cut by 5 bases and J by 8 bases, with 13 bases left in between. Germline values: CDR1 SGHRS, CDR2 YFSETQ. The chain's CDR3 is CASRETVGEKLFF. The CDR3 nucleotides are TGCGCCAGCAGAGAGACAGTGGGGGAAAAACTGTTTTTT.

This clonotype was seen repeatedly, ten times or more. V is TRBV24-1 and J is TRBJ2-7; D might be TRBD1 (5 bases). The CDR3 extends over 12 amino acids. Looked up from germline, CDR1 is KGHDR and CDR2 is SFDVKD. Trimming stripped 7 bases from V and 3 bases from J, with 9 bases between. The CDR3: CATSPDSYEQYF. In DNA form, the CDR3 reads TGTGCCACCAGCCCAGACAGCTACGAGCAGTACTTC.

This clonotype was found many times. V usage is TRBV29-1 and J usage is TRBJ2-1; 11 positions match TRBD2. CDR3 size: 13 residues. Germline CDR1 and CDR2: SQVTM and ANQGSEA. V lost 7 bases and J lost 7; bases outside the gene matches: 6. CDR3 in amino acids: CSAALAGENEQFF. Written as DNA, the CDR3 is TGCAGCGCTGCACTAGCGGGGGAAAATGAGCAGTTCTTC.

This clonotype has ten or more counts. The chain joins TRBV7-9 to TRBJ1-5; 7 bases align to TRBD1. CDR1 is SEHNR, CDR2 FQNEAQ, per germline (reference sequence). The CDR3 runs to 14 residues. J lost 4 bases, V lost 5 bases, and 5 bases had no gene match. The CDR3 bases are TGTGCCAGCAGCCCGGGGACAGAAAATCAGCCCCAGCATTTT. It yields the protein CASSPGTENQPQHF. The whole variable domain, filled in from reference TRBV7-9 and TRBJ1-5, reads DTGVSQNPRHKITKRGQNVTFRCDPISEHNRLYWYRQTLGQGPEFLTYFQNEAQLEKSRLLSDRFSAERPKGSFSTLEIQRTEQGDSAMYLCASSPGTENQPQHFGDGTRLSIL.

The V gene is TRBV12-3 or TRBV12-4, the J gene TRBJ1-3; TRBD1 aligns across 7 bases. V shed 6 bases and J 4 bases; nucleotides not matched to a gene: 3. The CDR3 spans 13 residues. CDR3 sequence reads: CASSRGKGNTIYF. CDR3 DNA sequence: TGTGCCAGCAGCAGGGGGAAAGGAAACACCATATATTTT.

This clonotype was recorded many times. This rearrangement joins TRBV2 to TRBJ1-5, with 7 nucleotides matching TRBD1. J gave up 6 bases and V 7 bases, and 6 bases lay outside the gene matches. The CDR3 totals 13 residues. The V gene's germline CDR1 is SNHLY and CDR2 FYNNEI. CDR3 amino acids: CASKGAQVQPQHF. The CDR3 DNA reads TGTGCCAGCAAGGGGGCCCAAGTTCAGCCCCAGCATTTT.

This clonotype was counted many times. This chain joins TRBV5-5 and TRBJ2-2; no reliable D call. Germline V gene sequence: CDR1 SGHKS, CDR2 YYEKEE (reference sequence). Deletions cut 5 bases from V and 9 bases from J, with 11 bases between. The CDR3 runs to 12 residues. The CDR3 DNA reads as TGTGCCAGCAGGGATGGGCCCCGGGAGCTGTTTTTT. Its protein is CASRDGPRELFF. The variable domain in full, completed from reference TRBV5-5 and TRBJ2-2, reads DAGVTQSPTHLIKTRGQQVTLRCSPISGHKSVSWYQQVLGQGPQFIFQYYEKEERGRGNFPDRFSARQFPNYSSELNVNALLLGDSALYLCASRDGPRELFFGEGSRLTVL.

This clonotype came up many times. V gene TRBV14 combines with J gene TRBJ1-2; D may be TRBD1 (5 bases). The CDR3 sequence is 13 residues long. Germline V gene data show CDR1 as SGHDN and CDR2 as FVKESK. The V gene lost 4 bases and the J gene lost 8 bases, with 14 bases spanning the gap. In nucleotides, the CDR3 is TGTGCCAGCAGCCCTATCAGGAGGGACGGCTACACCTTC. Translation gives CASSPIRRDGYTF. Combining the CDR3 with reference TRBV14 and TRBJ1-2 gives the whole variable domain EAGVTQFPSHSVIEKGQTVTLRCDPISGHDNLYWYRRVMGKEIKFLLHFVKESKQDESGMPNNRFLAERTGGTYSTLKVQPAELEDSGVYFCASSPIRRDGYTFGSGTRLTVV.

V gene TRBV6-1 combines with J gene TRBJ2-1; D might be TRBD1 or TRBD2, each matching 5 bases. The CDR3 runs to 17 residues. V was shortened by 10 bases and J by 3 bases, with 25 bases between the two germline ends. Germline-derived CDR1 and CDR2 are MNHNS and SASEGT. The CDR3 is CAIPASTGDLYYNEQFF. CDR3 in DNA: TGTGCCATCCCTGCCAGCACTGGGGACCTATACTACAATGAGCAGTTCTTC.

This clonotype occurred many times. The rearrangement uses TRBV11-3 and TRBJ1-2; D is undetermined. This CDR3 comprises 18 residues. Germline V gene data show CDR1 as SGHNT and CDR2 as YENEEA. With 8 bases removed from V and 2 bases from J, the gap between germline ends came to 27 bases. The CDR3 spells CASRSHDPPEALNYGYTF. The CDR3 DNA is TGTGCCAGCCGCAGTCATGACCCCCCCGAGGCCCTCAACTATGGCTACACCTTC.

The J gene is TRBJ2-1, the V gene TRBV10-3; 9 bases are a match to TRBD2. This CDR3 has 16 residues. V lost 0 bases and J lost 6; bases outside the gene matches: 6. Germline lookup yields CDR1 ENHRY and CDR2 SYGVKD. CDR3 bases: TGTGCCATCAGTGAGTCAGAAGCGGGGGGCGGCAATGAGCAGTTCTTC. This sequence encodes CAISESEAGGGNEQFF.